These 27 T cell receptor beta chains were all obtained from the same sample, sequenced in a study of OX40 agonist ivuxolimab in advanced cancers. Library preparation used the immunoSEQ multiplex PCR assay. In TCRdb, the immuneACCESS table is reduced to in-frame sequences with V and J assigned. These tables do not hold every clone; where another copy was compared, an unresolved V gene accounts for under half, and the others remain unexplained. This sample is represented by approximately 31,000 clones; about four fifths of them were singletons. The ten top clones hold roughly 25% of the sample. The starting material was CD4+ or CD8+ T cells sorted from blood, obtained in a trial of the OX40 agonist ivuxolimab. Source of these receptors: an adult with an advanced solid tumor such as melanoma, head and neck, liver or kidney cancer.

The rearrangement joins TRBV19 to TRBJ2-2; D may be TRBD1 (6 bases). V was clipped by 8 bases and J by 0 bases, with 13 bases between them. CDR3 size: 15 residues. Germline-derived CDR1 and CDR2 are LNHDA and SQIVND (reference sequence). CDR3 DNA: TGTGCCAGTGCCGTTGGGACAACGAACACCGGGGAGCTGTTTTTT. It yields the protein CASAVGTTNTGELFF.

CDR3 DNA: TGCGCCAGCAGCTACGGGACAGGTTCCTACGAGCAGTACTTC. Its translation: CASSYGTGSYEQYF. The chain joins TRBV5-1 to TRBJ2-7; 8 bases map to TRBD1. The CDR3 contains 14 residues. V lost 3 bases to trimming and J lost 1 base; unmatched junction nucleotides: 3. From germline, CDR1 is SGHRS and CDR2 YFSETQ.

The chain is built from TRBV4-1 and TRBJ1-4; 7 nucleotides match TRBD1. The CDR3 runs to 16 residues. Germline V gives CDR1 MGHRA, CDR2 YSYEKL. V lost 0 bases to trimming and J lost 3 bases; unmatched junction nucleotides: 4. The CDR3 protein is CASSQDYRGSNEKLFF. The CDR3 DNA is TGCGCCAGCAGCCAAGATTACAGGGGATCTAATGAAAAACTGTTTTTT.

The rearrangement uses TRBV11-2 and TRBJ2-2; 8 bases are shared with TRBD2. This CDR3 region has 15 residues. J lost 7 bases, V lost 5 bases, and 9 bases had no gene match. Germline assignment: CDR1 SGHAT and CDR2 FQNNGV. The CDR3 nucleotides are TGTGCCAGCAGCGTCGCGGGGGGCTGGGGCGGGGAGCTGTTTTTT. Its protein product is CASSVAGGWGGELFF.

The genes are TRBV7-9 and TRBJ2-7; maybe TRBD1 (6 bases). V lost 2 bases and J 5 bases, leaving 16 bases between the germline ends. There are 15 residues in the CDR3. Germline V gene lookup returns CDR1 SEHNR and CDR2 FQNEAQ (reference sequence). The CDR3: CASSLNTGSGHEQYF. CDR3 bases: TGTGCCAGCAGCTTAAATACAGGGTCTGGACACGAGCAGTACTTC.

The chain combines TRBV19 with TRBJ2-7; TRBD1 agrees at 10 bases. The CDR3 runs to 14 residues. V gave up 4 bases and J gave up 4 bases; unmatched junction bases: 4. Germline-derived CDR1 and CDR2 are LNHDA and SQIVND (reference sequence). The CDR3 sequence: CASSTTGGGYEQYF. The CDR3 nucleotides are TGTGCCAGTAGTACGACAGGGGGCGGATACGAGCAGTACTTC.

A single count supports this clone. The DNA for the CDR3 is TGTGCCAGCAGACTAGCGGGGACTAGCACAGATACGCAGTATTTT. Its translation is CASRLAGTSTDTQYF. The chain joins TRBV7-9 to TRBJ2-3; 10 nucleotides align to TRBD2. Germline lookup yields CDR1 SEHNR and CDR2 FQNEAQ (reference sequence). V was pared by 6 bases and J by 0 bases, with 3 bases of the junction left unmatched. CDR3 size: 15 residues.

The chain joins TRBV18 to TRBJ1-3; no definite D call. V was trimmed by 3 bases and J by 0 bases, leaving 9 bases between them. This CDR3 spans 15 amino acids. CDR1 and CDR2 (germline): KGHSH, LQKENI. The CDR3 region is CASSPLANSGNTIYF. DNA for the CDR3: TGTGCCAGCTCACCTTTGGCAAACTCTGGAAACACCATATATTTT. The variable domain in full, completed from reference TRBV18 and TRBJ1-3, reads NAGVMQNPRHLVRRRGQEARLRCSPMKGHSHVYWYRQLPEEGLKFMVYLQKENIIDESGMPKERFSAEFPKEGPSILRIQQVVRGDSAAYFCASSPLANSGNTIYFGEGSWLTVV.

The rearrangement joins TRBV5-1 to TRBJ2-2; D tentatively fits TRBD1 or TRBD2 (5 bases each). Germline lookup yields CDR1 SGHRS and CDR2 YFSETQ. The ends were cut back, 1 base at V and 1 base at J, with 11 bases in the middle. This CDR3 contains 16 residues. The CDR3 DNA is TGCGCCAGCAGCTTGTTGGGGGTTAGGAACACCGGGGAGCTGTTTTTT. Translating gives CASSLLGVRNTGELFF.

This chain joins TRBV6-5 and TRBJ2-3; maybe TRBD2 (6 bases). CDR1 and CDR2 (germline): MNHEY, SVGAGI. Trimming pared 5 bases from V and 4 bases from J, leaving 13 bases between. The CDR3 covers 14 residues. Written as DNA, the CDR3 is TGTGCCAGCAGTCGACGGCAGCGGGCAGATACGCAGTATTTT. It codes for CASSRRQRADTQYF.

V gene TRBV5-1 combines with J gene TRBJ1-2; tentative D call: TRBD1 (5 bases). V was shortened by 6 bases and J by 4 bases, with 13 bases between the two germline ends. Germline V lookup: CDR1 SGHRS, CDR2 YFSETQ. The CDR3 has 13 residues. CDR3 region: CASKKDGTYGYTF. Here the CDR3 DNA reads TGCGCCAGCAAGAAGGACGGGACCTATGGCTACACCTTC.

The chain couples TRBV13 to TRBJ1-3; D is unresolved. The V gene's germline CDR1 is PRHDT and CDR2 FYEKMQ (reference sequence). The CDR3 extends over 15 amino acids. The ends were cut back, 2 bases at V and 0 bases at J, with 8 bases in the middle. CDR3 amino acids: CASSLRGGSGNTIYF. In nucleotides, the CDR3 is TGTGCCAGCAGCTTACGGGGTGGCTCTGGAAACACCATATATTTT.

This rearrangement joins TRBV5-1 to TRBJ2-7, with 8 bases matching TRBD1. V lost 5 bases and J lost 4; bases outside the gene matches: 14. The CDR3 sequence is 16 residues long. Germline CDR1 is SGHRS and CDR2 is YFSETQ. DNA for the CDR3: TGCGCCAGCAGAAAGATGACAGGGGACTTACTTTACGAGCAGTACTTC. It translates to CASRKMTGDLLYEQYF. Filled out from reference TRBV5-1 and TRBJ2-7, the complete variable domain reads KAGVTQTPRYLIKTRGQQVTLSCSPISGHRSVSWYQQTPGQGLQFLFEYFSETQRNKGNFPGRFSGRQFSNSRSEMNVSTLELGDSALYLCASRKMTGDLLYEQYFGPGTRLTVT.

V gene TRBV10-3 combines with J gene TRBJ1-2; D unresolved. Germline V gene lookup returns CDR1 ENHRY and CDR2 SYGVKD. Trimming left V 10 bases short and J 6 bases short, with 24 bases between. The CDR3 has 15 residues. CDR3 nucleotides: TGTGCCAGCACCACCCGACCGAACCGGGAAAATGGCTACACCTTC. Its protein product is CASTTRPNRENGYTF.

The V and J genes are TRBV28 and TRBJ2-7; D uncertain. This CDR3 region has 12 residues. CDR1 is MDHEN, CDR2 SYDVKM, per germline. The germline V and J ends were trimmed by 6 bases and 0 bases, with 6 bases remaining between them. CDR3 sequence (DNA): TGTGCCAGCAGGAAGAGCTCCTACGAGCAGTACTTC. Its translation is CASRKSSYEQYF.

V usage is TRBV10-3 and J usage is TRBJ2-3; D unclear. The germline V gene has CDR1 ENHRY and CDR2 SYGVKD. The length of the CDR3 is 13 residues. V lost 2 bases, J lost 2 bases, and 5 bases lay in between. CDR3 nucleotide sequence: TGTGCCATCAGTGAGAGGGCCACAGATACGCAGTATTTT. Residues: CAISERATDTQYF.

J is TRBJ2-7 and V is TRBV18; tentatively, D is TRBD1 (5 bases). Trimming stripped 6 bases from V and 2 bases from J, with 14 bases between. The germline gives CDR1 KGHSH, CDR2 LQKENI. The CDR3 covers 14 residues. The CDR3 DNA sequence: TGTGCCAGCTCCCAGGGAAGGGAAACCTACGAGCAGTACTTC. Its translation: CASSQGRETYEQYF.

The chain has TRBV2 and TRBJ1-2, with no clear D. The CDR3 contains 15 residues. The germline gives CDR1 SNHLY, CDR2 FYNNEI. With 3 bases removed from V and 7 bases from J, the gap between germline ends came to 18 bases. CDR3 coding DNA: TGTGCCAGCAGTGAGACGGTCAGCCTGACGCTTGGCTACACCTTC. It specifies CASSETVSLTLGYTF.

V usage is TRBV6-1 and J usage is TRBJ2-7; D is perhaps TRBD1 (6 bases). This CDR3 region has 12 residues. V was cut by 10 bases and J by 4 bases, with 14 bases left in between. Germline V gene sequence: CDR1 MNHNS, CDR2 SASEGT. The CDR3 nucleotides read TGTGCCACCAAACAGGGATGGTACGAGCAGTACTTC. It yields the protein CATKQGWYEQYF.

This clone was picked up one time. The rearrangement joins TRBV7-9 to TRBJ1-1; D is perhaps TRBD1 (6 bases). The CDR3 totals 14 residues. V was clipped by 2 bases and J by 2 bases, with 9 bases between them. The germline gives CDR1 SEHNR, CDR2 FQNEAQ (reference sequence). The CDR3 loop reads CASSLRQDNTEAFF. In DNA, the CDR3 is TGTGCCAGCAGCTTACGACAGGACAACACTGAAGCTTTCTTT.

This sequence joins TRBV6-5 and TRBJ1-1; 7 bases map to TRBD1. This CDR3 has 15 amino acids. CDR1 and CDR2 (germline): MNHEY, SVGAGI. V was clipped by 2 bases and J by 6 bases; unmatched bases: 9. Here the CDR3 DNA reads TGTGCCAGCAGTTACACAGACAGGGTTGTCCCTGAAGCTTTCTTT. Translating it yields CASSYTDRVVPEAFF.

In its sample, this clone was seen a few times. This sequence joins TRBV6-5 and TRBJ1-2; the D is unclear. The V end was cut by 8 bases, the J end by 5 bases, with 18 bases between. The V gene's germline CDR1 is MNHEY and CDR2 SVGAGI. There are 14 residues in the CDR3. The CDR3 nucleotides read TGTGCCAGCGCCACCGTAGGCGAAACTTATGGCTACACCTTC. Encoded protein: CASATVGETYGYTF.

V gene TRBV19 combines with J gene TRBJ2-5, with 12 bases matching TRBD2. CDR1 is LNHDA, CDR2 SQIVND, per germline (reference sequence). The J segment lost 7 bases and the V segment lost 4 bases, leaving 10 bases of the junction unmatched. This CDR3 is built from 16 residues. The CDR3 is CASSTVRTSGVWTQYF. CDR3 in DNA: TGTGCCAGTAGTACCGTAAGGACTAGCGGGGTGTGGACCCAGTACTTC.

The rearrangement links TRBV5-5 to TRBJ2-5; TRBD1 aligns across 7 bases. The CDR3 has 15 amino acids. Germline CDR1 reads SGHKS; CDR2 reads YYEKEE (reference sequence). J gave up 5 bases and V 0 bases, and 7 bases lay outside the gene matches. CDR3 DNA: TGTGCCAGCAGCTTGGTGGCAGGGGGTAGGGAGACCCAGTACTTC. This gives the protein CASSLVAGGRETQYF.

The CDR3 reads CASSPPLAVYNEQFF. The CDR3 nucleotides are TGTGCCAGCTCACCACCGCTAGCGGTCTACAATGAGCAGTTCTTC. V usage is TRBV18 and J usage is TRBJ2-1; 7 bases fit TRBD2. V shed 0 bases, J shed 3 bases, and the junction held 2 bases outside the gene matches. Germline V gene sequence: CDR1 KGHSH, CDR2 LQKENI. The CDR3 contains 15 residues. The full variable domain, completed using reference TRBV18 and TRBJ2-1, is NAGVMQNPRHLVRRRGQEARLRCSPMKGHSHVYWYRQLPEEGLKFMVYLQKENIIDESGMPKERFSAEFPKEGPSILRIQQVVRGDSAAYFCASSPPLAVYNEQFFGPGTRLTVL.

This clone was seen a single time. This rearrangement joins TRBV5-1 to TRBJ2-1, with a possible D match to TRBD2 (5 bases). V shed 2 bases and J shed 12 bases, with 24 bases lying between them. CDR1 is SGHRS and CDR2 is YFSETQ in the germline V gene. This CDR3 contains 16 residues. The CDR3 region has the DNA TGCGCCAGCAGCTTAAGCGGCCCTGGTACAAGCGCCGGGCAGTTCTTC. This translates into CASSLSGPGTSAGQFF.

The chain carries TRBV7-2 and TRBJ1-1; unclear D gene. V was pared by 5 bases and J by 4 bases, with 11 bases between. This CDR3 contains 13 residues. CDR1 SGHTA and CDR2 FQGNSA come from the germline V gene. The chain's CDR3 is CASSRLKGTEAFF. The CDR3 bases are TGTGCCAGCAGCCGCCTAAAGGGCACTGAAGCTTTCTTT.